These T cell receptor beta chains were read from a single sample in a study of low-dose radiotherapy and immunotherapy resistance in tumors. TCRdb processed the reads anew with MiXCR; each CDR3 protein has one entry. The profile covers fewer than 110,000 distinct CDR3 sequences, with roughly 20% appearing a single time and about 4% taken by the ten largest. The sample in question was PBMCs, obtained after low-dose radiotherapy plus immunotherapy. The origin of the receptors is a male donor with prostate cancer. The conserved cysteine and the conserved F or W are not part of the CDR3 here.

TRBV9,TRBJ1-6,ASSVGQVNSPLH
TRBV30,TRBJ1-4,AWSVSRAGRRNEKLF
TRBV24-1,TRBJ2-1,ATSDTGLPYQF
TRBV7-9,TRBJ2-5,ASSSNRGGLAGVSQETQY
TRBV20-1,TRBJ2-3,SATRDSTDTQY
TRBV28,TRBJ2-2,ASRPGFYGELF
TRBV6-6,TRBJ1-1,AGQGAKDTEAF
TRBV11-2,TRBJ2-2,ASSLLPGTSGANTGELF
TRBV4-1,TRBJ2-3,ASSQAGSGTDTQY
TRBV5-6,TRBJ1-3,ASSPSSRGNTIY
TRBV29-1,TRBJ2-7,SAGTRTYEQY
TRBV30,TRBJ2-3,AWSVLTPIGTDTQY
TRBV5-1,TRBJ2-7,ASSLPGGRPEQY
TRBV5-1,TRBJ2-3,ASRKGFSIDFTSSSTDTQY
TRBV7-8,TRBJ2-3,ASSSTEAWGAGTDTQY
TRBV6-6,TRBJ2-7,ASSFTLNEQY
TRBV7-9,TRBJ2-3,ASKLSRINTDTQY
TRBV6-5,TRBJ1-1,ASSYGVWRNSEAF
TRBV7-3,TRBJ2-1,ASSARKGGGNEQF
TRBV18,TRBJ2-7,ASSPRGSGGPSSYEQY
TRBV20-1,TRBJ2-7,SAGAGGASYEQY
TRBV12-3/TRBV12-4,TRBJ2-5,ASSGRRAWETQY
TRBV7-2,TRBJ2-3,ASSLVGTSGPDTQY
TRBV11-1,TRBJ2-3,ASSSTVAGPGGTQY
TRBV28,TRBJ1-5,ASSTSTVNQPQH
TRBV3-1,TRBJ2-1,ASSQGRGVTSGVSYNEQF
TRBV21-1,TRBJ1-1,ASSHRDRGREGTEAF
TRBV6-6,TRBJ2-1,ASSYSSAGGPNEQF
TRBV5-4,TRBJ2-3,ASGSGARTGLTDTQY
TRBV7-8,TRBJ2-5,ASSGRTSRGQTQY
TRBV2,TRBJ1-5,ASKRQGGQPQH
TRBV29-1,TRBJ1-1,SVEQGPNTEAF
TRBV30,TRBJ2-2,AWVEPQGFAGGPKPGSCF
TRBV20-1,TRBJ2-6,SAQGQGAYGANVLT
TRBV6-2/TRBV6-3,TRBJ2-3,ASSYSREGLTDTQY
TRBV6-6,TRBJ1-6,ASRDSGQGRGSPLH
TRBV10-3,TRBJ2-7,AISQTPGGQGYEQY
TRBV25-1,TRBJ2-3,ASSGRTGETQY
TRBV7-9,TRBJ1-2,ASSLRGGDYGYT
TRBV27,TRBJ2-5,ASSLMAGHRGQETQY
TRBV29-1,TRBJ2-2,SVEARTGELFF
TRBV12-5,TRBJ2-3,ASGWGTDTDTQY
TRBV29-1,TRBJ2-1,SVLSGGANGEQF